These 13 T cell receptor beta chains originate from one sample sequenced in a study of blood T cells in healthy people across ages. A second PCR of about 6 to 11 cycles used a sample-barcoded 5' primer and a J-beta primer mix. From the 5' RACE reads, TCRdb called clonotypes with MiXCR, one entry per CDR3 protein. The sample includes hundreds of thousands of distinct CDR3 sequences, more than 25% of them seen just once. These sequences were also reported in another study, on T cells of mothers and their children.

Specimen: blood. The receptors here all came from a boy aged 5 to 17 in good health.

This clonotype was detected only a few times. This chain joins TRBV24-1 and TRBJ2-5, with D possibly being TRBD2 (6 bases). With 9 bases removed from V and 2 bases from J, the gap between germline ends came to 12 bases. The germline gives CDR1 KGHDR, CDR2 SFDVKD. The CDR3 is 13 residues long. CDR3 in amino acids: CATGAGWQETQYF. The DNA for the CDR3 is TGTGCCACCGGGGCGGGGTGGCAAGAGACCCAGTACTTC.

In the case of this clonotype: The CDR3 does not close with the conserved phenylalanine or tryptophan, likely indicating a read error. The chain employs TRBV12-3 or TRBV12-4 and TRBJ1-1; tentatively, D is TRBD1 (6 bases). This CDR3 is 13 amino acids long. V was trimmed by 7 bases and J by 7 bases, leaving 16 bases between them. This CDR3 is CASINRVFGEAFL. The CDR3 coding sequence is TGTGCCAGCATCAACAGGGTATTCGGTGAAGCTTTCTTA.

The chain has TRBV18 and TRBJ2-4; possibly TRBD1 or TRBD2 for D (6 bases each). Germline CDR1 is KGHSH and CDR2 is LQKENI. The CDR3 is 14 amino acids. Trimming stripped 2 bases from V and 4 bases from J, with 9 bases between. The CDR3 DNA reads TGTGCCAGCTCACCAGGGGGGCCGAAAAACATTCAGTACTTC. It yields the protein CASSPGGPKNIQYF.

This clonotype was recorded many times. CDR3 nucleotide sequence: TGCGCCAGCAGCTTGGCCGGGGTCGCCTCTGGAAACACCATATATTTT. It is translated as CASSLAGVASGNTIYF. The chain employs TRBV5-1 and TRBJ1-3; D ambiguous. The length of the CDR3 is 16 residues. Trimming removed 0 bases from V and 0 bases from J, with 10 bases in between. The V gene's germline CDR1 is SGHRS and CDR2 YFSETQ.

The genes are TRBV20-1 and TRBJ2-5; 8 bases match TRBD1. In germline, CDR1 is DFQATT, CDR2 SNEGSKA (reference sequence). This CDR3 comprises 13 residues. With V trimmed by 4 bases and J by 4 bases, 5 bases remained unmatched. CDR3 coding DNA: TGCAGTGCTAACCTCGGGACAGGAGAGACCCAGTACTTC. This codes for CSANLGTGETQYF.

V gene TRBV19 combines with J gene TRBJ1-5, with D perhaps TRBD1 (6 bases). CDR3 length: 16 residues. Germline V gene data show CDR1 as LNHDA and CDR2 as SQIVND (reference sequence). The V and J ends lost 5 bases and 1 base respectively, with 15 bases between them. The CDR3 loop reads CASSPGRGASNQPQHF. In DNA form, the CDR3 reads TGTGCCAGTAGTCCCGGGAGGGGGGCGAGCAATCAGCCCCAGCATTTT.

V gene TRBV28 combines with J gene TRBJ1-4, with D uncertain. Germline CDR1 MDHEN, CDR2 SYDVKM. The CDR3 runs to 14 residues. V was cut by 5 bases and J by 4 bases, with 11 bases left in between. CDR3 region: CASSPPPGNEKLFF. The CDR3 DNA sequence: TGTGCCAGCAGTCCTCCCCCGGGTAATGAAAAACTGTTTTTT.

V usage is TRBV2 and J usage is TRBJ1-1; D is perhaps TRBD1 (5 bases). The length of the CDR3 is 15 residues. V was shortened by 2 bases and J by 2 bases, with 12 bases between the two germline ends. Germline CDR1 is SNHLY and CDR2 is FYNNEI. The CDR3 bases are TGTGCCAGCAGTGAACGTCGGACACGAAACACTGAAGCTTTCTTT. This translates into CASSERRTRNTEAFF.

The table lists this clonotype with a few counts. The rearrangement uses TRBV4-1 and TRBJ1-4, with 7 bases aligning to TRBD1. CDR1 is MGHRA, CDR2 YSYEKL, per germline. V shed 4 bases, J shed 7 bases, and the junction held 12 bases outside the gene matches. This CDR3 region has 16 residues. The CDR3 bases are TGCGCCAGCAGCCCTCAGGGCGGGACAGAGGGTGAAAAACTGTTTTTT. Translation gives CASSPQGGTEGEKLFF.

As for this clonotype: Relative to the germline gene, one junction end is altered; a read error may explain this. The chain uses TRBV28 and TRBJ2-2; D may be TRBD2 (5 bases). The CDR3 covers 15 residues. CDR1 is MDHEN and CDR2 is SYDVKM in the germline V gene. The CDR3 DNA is TGTGCCAGCAGTTTTGGGAACCTGAACACCGGGGAGCTGGTTTTT. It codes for CASSFGNLNTGELVF.

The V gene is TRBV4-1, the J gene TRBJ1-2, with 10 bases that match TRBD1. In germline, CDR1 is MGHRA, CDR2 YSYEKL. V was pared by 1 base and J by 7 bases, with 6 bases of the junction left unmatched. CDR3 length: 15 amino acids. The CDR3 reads CASSQGTGGRSGYTF. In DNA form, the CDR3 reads TGCGCCAGCAGCCAAGGGACAGGGGGAAGATCTGGCTACACCTTC.

CDR3 sequence reads: CASSLVAETEAFF. CDR3 sequence (DNA): TGTGCCAGCAGCTTAGTCGCCGAAACTGAAGCTTTCTTT. J is TRBJ1-1 and V is TRBV11-2; unclear D gene. The CDR3 runs to 13 residues. Trimming stripped 1 base from V and 5 bases from J, with 8 bases between. Per the germline V gene, CDR1 is SGHAT and CDR2 is FQNNGV.

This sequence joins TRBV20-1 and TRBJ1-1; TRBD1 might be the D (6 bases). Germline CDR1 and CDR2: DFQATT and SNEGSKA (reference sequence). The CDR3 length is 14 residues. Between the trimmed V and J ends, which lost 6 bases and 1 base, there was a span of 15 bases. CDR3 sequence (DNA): TGCAGTGCCCCAGCACAGGGACCGAACACTGAAGCTTTCTTT. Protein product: CSAPAQGPNTEAFF.